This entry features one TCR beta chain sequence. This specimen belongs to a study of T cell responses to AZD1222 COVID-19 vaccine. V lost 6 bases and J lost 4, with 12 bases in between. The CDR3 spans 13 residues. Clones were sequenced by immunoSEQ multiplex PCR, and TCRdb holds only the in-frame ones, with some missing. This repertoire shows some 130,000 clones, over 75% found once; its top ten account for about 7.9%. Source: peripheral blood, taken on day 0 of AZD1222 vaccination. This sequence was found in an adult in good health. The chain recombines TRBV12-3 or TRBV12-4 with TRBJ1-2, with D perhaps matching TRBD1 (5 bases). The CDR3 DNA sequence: TGTGCCAGCAGCTTCCAGGGTACCTATGGCTACACCTTC. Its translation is CASSFQGTYGYTF.